This TCR beta chain was captured in a study of vaccination effects on CD4 cells after COVID-19. Across the study: Sample donation by two convalescent patients took place 16 days and one week before vaccination. General study findings and limits: Late after vaccination, infection- and vaccine-induced clones showed marked clonal contraction.

TCRdb's table, derived via immunoSEQ multiplex PCR, lists solely in-frame clones and lacks some. The sample comprises about 45,000 clones, approximately 72% of which are singletons, and around 30% rests with the top ten. Sequencing was preceded by expansion of antigen-specific CD4+ T cells with viral peptide pools in the ViraFEST assay. CD4+ T cell isolation took place after approximately 11 days of culture. The person's infection with SARS-CoV-2, confirmed by PCR, took place between March and December 2020. Half the medium was replaced with IL-2 medium on days 3 and 7. This CDR3 is built from 14 residues. Trimming took off 3 bases at V and 2 bases at J, with 8 bases between the two ends. The germline CDR1 and CDR2 sequences are MNHNS and SASEGT. Of note for this clone: Its antigen is as yet unknown.

The rearrangement links TRBV6-1 to TRBJ1-5; D gene ambiguous. The sequence derives from a human donor who had a prior SARS-CoV-2 infection. Sequencing was performed on CD4+ T cells from PBMCs cultured with a peptide pool, taken before COVID-19 vaccination. The CDR3 DNA reads as TGTGCCAGCAGTGAGTACATTCGCAATCAGCCCCAGCATTTT. Encoded protein: CASSEYIRNQPQHF.